What follows are 23 T cell receptor beta chains derived from one specimen sequenced in a study of response to subunit inactivated influenza vaccine. From the RT-PCR reads, TCRdb called clonotypes with MiXCR, one entry per CDR3 protein. This repertoire shows hundreds of thousands of distinct CDR3 sequences, about 8% found once; its top ten account for 13%. The sample consisted of PBMCs from blood, taken about 24 months after vaccination. The receptors were sampled from a man aged 45 to 75 who received an inactivated influenza vaccine.

The chain links TRBV5-5 to TRBJ2-7, with a weak D call TRBD2 (5 bases). Germline assignment: CDR1 SGHKS and CDR2 YYEKEE (reference sequence). V shed 6 bases and J shed 2 bases, with 15 bases lying between them. This CDR3 has 14 amino acids. CDR3 in amino acids: CASTLREIPYEQYF. The CDR3 nucleotides read TGTGCCAGCACGCTTAGGGAGATTCCCTACGAGCAGTACTTC.

The rearrangement joins TRBV6-1 to TRBJ1-2; D ambiguous. The CDR3 has 12 amino acids. Germline V gene lookup returns CDR1 MNHNS and CDR2 SASEGT. Between the trimmed V and J ends, which lost 8 bases and 8 bases, there was a span of 15 bases. The CDR3 protein is CASVRHRGGYTF. The CDR3 DNA is TGTGCCAGCGTTAGGCACAGAGGGGGCTACACCTTC.

The V gene is TRBV7-2, the J gene TRBJ2-6, with D perhaps TRBD2 (5 bases). CDR3 length: 15 residues. Trimming left V 5 bases short and J 0 bases short, with 8 bases between. Germline V gives CDR1 SGHTA, CDR2 FQGNSA. The CDR3 DNA reads as TGTGCCAGCAGCATCGACTACTCTGGGGCCAACGTCCTGACTTTC. This translates into CASSIDYSGANVLTF.

The rearrangement links TRBV12-3 or TRBV12-4 to TRBJ1-6; the D gene is possibly TRBD1 (6 bases). V was clipped by 5 bases and J by 9 bases, with 14 bases between them. The CDR3 runs to 14 residues. Here the CDR3 DNA reads TGTGCCAGCAGTCCAGGACAGTCCGGTTCACCCCTCCACTTT. This encodes CASSPGQSGSPLHF.

This clonotype was observed a handful of times. The chain joins TRBV24-1 to TRBJ2-4; TRBD1 matches at 9 bases. With V trimmed by 4 bases and J by 7 bases, 4 bases remained unmatched. Per the germline V gene, CDR1 is KGHDR and CDR2 is SFDVKD. The CDR3 covers 14 residues. CDR3 loop: CATSDQGQGNIQYF. The CDR3 nucleotides read TGTGCCACCAGTGACCAAGGACAGGGGAACATTCAGTACTTC.

This clonotype was observed at least ten times. CDR3 amino acids: CAISDSNSPLHF. The CDR3 DNA reads TGTGCCATCAGTGACTCCAATTCACCCCTCCACTTT. V and J are TRBV10-3 and TRBJ1-6, with no clear D. Deletions cut 3 bases from V and 7 bases from J, with 4 bases between. The CDR3 length is 12 residues. The V gene's germline CDR1 is ENHRY and CDR2 SYGVKD.

The chain is built from TRBV25-1 and TRBJ2-5; D possibly corresponds to TRBD1 (5 bases). CDR3 length equals 15 residues. The germline V gene has CDR1 MGHDK and CDR2 SYGVNS. V gave up 2 bases and J gave up 4 bases, with 14 bases separating them. CDR3 nucleotide sequence: TGTGCCAGCAGTGAACCAAGGGGCCGCCCAGAGACCCAGTACTTC. Translated: CASSEPRGRPETQYF.

The J gene is TRBJ2-1, the V gene TRBV20-1; D might be TRBD1 or TRBD2, each matching 5 bases. CDR1 is DFQATT and CDR2 is SNEGSKA in the germline V gene (reference sequence). The ends were cut back, 6 bases at V and 3 bases at J, with 15 bases in the middle. This CDR3 has 14 amino acids. The CDR3 nucleotides are TGCAGTGCCCCGAGGGCAGGGCTCTACAATGAGCAGTTCTTC. This translates into CSAPRAGLYNEQFF.

The rearrangement links TRBV7-2 to TRBJ2-7, with a tentative D call TRBD1 (6 bases). The CDR3 spans 16 residues. The germline gives CDR1 SGHTA, CDR2 FQGNSA. The ends were cut back, 5 bases at V and 5 bases at J, with 22 bases in the middle. The CDR3 nucleotides are TGTGCCAGCAGCCCTCGTGGACAGTTTCCTAGGAACGAGCAGTACTTC. This encodes CASSPRGQFPRNEQYF. Combining the CDR3 with reference TRBV7-2 and TRBJ2-7 gives the whole variable domain GAGVSQSPSNKVTEKGKDVELRCDPISGHTALYWYRQSLGQGLEFLIYFQGNSAPDKSGLPSDRFSAERTGGSVSTLTIQRTQQEDSAVYLCASSPRGQFPRNEQYFGPGTRLTVT.

The chain has TRBV29-1 and TRBJ1-1, with TRBD1 identical over 7 bases. Germline V CDR1 and CDR2: SQVTM, ANQGSEA. With 8 bases clipped from V and 7 bases from J, the junction kept 13 bases outside the gene matches. The length of the CDR3 is 13 residues. The CDR3 DNA follows: TGCAGCACCCGACAGGGACGGGATAATGAAGCTTTCTTT. Translated: CSTRQGRDNEAFF.

This clonotype was found many times. This sequence joins TRBV16 and TRBJ2-7; D call uncertain. From germline, CDR1 is KGHSY and CDR2 FQNENV. V lost 0 bases, J lost 1 base, and 7 bases lay in between. This CDR3 has 14 amino acids. CDR3 bases: TGTGCCAGCAGCCAATCGTTAGCTTCCTACGAGCAGTACTTC. Translation gives CASSQSLASYEQYF.

This sequence joins TRBV12-5 and TRBJ1-2; no definite D call. This CDR3 comprises 14 residues. Deletions cut 7 bases from V and 3 bases from J, with 15 bases between. Germline values: CDR1 LGHNT, CDR2 FRNRAP. DNA of the CDR3: TGTGCTAGTGCCGCCGGCCCGCTTTACTATGGCTACACCTTC. The encoded protein is CASAAGPLYYGYTF.

The table lists this clonotype with a few counts. The chain uses TRBV4-3 and TRBJ2-1; TRBD2 aligns across 8 bases. Germline V gives CDR1 LGHNA, CDR2 YSLEER. This CDR3 contains 15 residues. V lost 4 bases, J lost 2 bases, and 4 bases stayed unmatched. CDR3 in DNA: TGCGCCAGCAGCCCTCGGGAGGGGACCTACAATGAGCAGTTCTTC. Its translation is CASSPREGTYNEQFF.

The chain recombines TRBV4-1 with TRBJ1-1; no clear D gene. The CDR3 consists of 15 residues. V was trimmed by 0 bases and J by 0 bases, leaving 8 bases between them. In germline, CDR1 is MGHRA, CDR2 YSYEKL. This CDR3 is CASSQDWALNTEAFF. The DNA of the CDR3 is TGCGCCAGCAGCCAAGATTGGGCACTGAACACTGAAGCTTTCTTT.

The sample holds many counts of this clonotype. This chain joins TRBV6-1 and TRBJ1-5; TRBD1 aligns across 9 bases. The CDR3 runs 17 residues. CDR1 MNHNS and CDR2 SASEGT come from the germline V gene. Trimming removed 5 bases from V and 0 bases from J; junction bases left unmatched: 8. This chain's CDR3 is CASSQPPGQGSNQPQHF. The CDR3 DNA is TGTGCCAGCAGTCAACCTCCGGGACAGGGTAGCAATCAGCCCCAGCATTTT.

The V call is TRBV7-9, the J call TRBJ1-1; D gene unclear. Trimming shortened V by 1 base and J by 0 bases, and 15 bases separated the two germline ends. Germline V gene lookup returns CDR1 SEHNR and CDR2 FQNEAQ (reference sequence). The CDR3 has 17 amino acids. The CDR3 nucleotides are TGTGCCAGCAGCTTAGGGAACACCCGTTTTATGAACACTGAAGCTTTCTTT. Protein sequence: CASSLGNTRFMNTEAFF.

This sequence joins TRBV5-1 and TRBJ2-2; D unclear. Per germline, CDR1 SGHRS and CDR2 YFSETQ. V was clipped by 4 bases and J by 6 bases, with 19 bases between them. The CDR3 extends over 16 amino acids. The CDR3 sequence is CASSTAKVGIPGELFF. The CDR3 DNA reads as TGCGCCAGCAGCACTGCCAAGGTGGGAATTCCCGGGGAGCTGTTTTTT.

This clonotype has only a few counts. The chain combines TRBV10-3 with TRBJ1-2; no firm D call. This CDR3 spans 13 amino acids. Germline assignment: CDR1 ENHRY and CDR2 SYGVKD. V dropped 5 bases and J dropped 2 bases, with 9 bases sitting between them. The CDR3 loop is CAISLTPNYGYTF. Written as DNA, the CDR3 is TGTGCCATCAGTCTGACACCAAACTATGGCTACACCTTC.

This clonotype was recorded many times. The rearrangement uses TRBV5-1 and TRBJ1-1; D unresolved. Trimming cost V 0 bases and J 5 bases, with 11 bases left between them. Germline CDR1 SGHRS, CDR2 YFSETQ. The CDR3 contains 14 residues. The CDR3 DNA is TGCGCCAGCAGCTTGGCCGGGATGGGGACTGAAGCTTTCTTT. Protein: CASSLAGMGTEAFF.

This clonotype was seen repeatedly, ten times or more. This chain joins TRBV29-1 and TRBJ2-2; D is tentatively TRBD1 or TRBD2 (5 bases each). The germline V gene has CDR1 SQVTM and CDR2 ANQGSEA. The CDR3 spans 14 residues. Trimming removed 4 bases at V and 2 bases at J, with 11 bases between. CDR3 nucleotides: TGCAGCGTTGGTCGAGGGACCAACACCGGGGAGCTGTTTTTT. Translation: CSVGRGTNTGELFF.

The rearrangement links TRBV7-8 to TRBJ2-7, with 7 bases aligning to TRBD1. CDR3 length equals 15 residues. The V and J ends lost 4 bases and 3 bases, in that order; junction bases with no gene match: 9. Germline CDR1 is SGHVS and CDR2 is FQNEAQ. As DNA, the CDR3 is TGTGCCAGCAGCTCCTTGACAGGGCGAGGCTACGAGCAGTACTTC. This gives the protein CASSSLTGRGYEQYF.

The gene calls are TRBV4-1 and TRBJ1-2; unclear D gene. Trimming cost V 1 base and J 14 bases, with 20 bases left between them. CDR1 is MGHRA and CDR2 is YSYEKL in the germline V gene. This CDR3 comprises 14 residues. CDR3 nucleotide sequence: TGCGCCAGCAGCCAAGGCTCCGGGGATGCCCAAGGGACCTTC. Translating gives CASSQGSGDAQGTF.

This clonotype was seen at least ten times. The chain links TRBV5-1 to TRBJ1-4, with TRBD1 identical over 10 bases. Germline V gene sequence: CDR1 SGHRS, CDR2 YFSETQ. The CDR3 spans 16 residues. The V gene end was trimmed by 0 bases and the J gene end by 7 bases; junction bases not matched to a gene: 6. The CDR3 spells CASSLERQGAGEKLFF. Written as DNA, the CDR3 is TGCGCCAGCAGCTTGGAAAGACAGGGGGCAGGTGAAAAACTGTTTTTT.